Detailed here is one T cell receptor (beta chain). This may be a read error, as it is one base from a much larger clone. The CDR3 does not close with the conserved phenylalanine or tryptophan, likely indicating a read error. The limits of the CDR3 on the DNA are not certain, so only TCRdb's listed CDR3 is given. Ends included, the CDR3 has 13 residues. The germline CDR1 and CDR2 sequences are SEHNR and FQNEAQ (reference sequence). Only patients with CD8+CD57+ cell expansion on flow cytometry were chosen for sequencing. The data were obtained in a study of CD8+CD57+ T cells in acquired aplastic anemia. Genomic DNA acted as the template from which TCR beta VDJ combination and CDR3 sequence profiling were carried out. Each CDR3 protein is one row after TCRdb ran MiXCR on the reads. This sample yields around 250,000 distinct CDR3 sequences, of which 65% to 90% are seen a single time; around 40% belongs to the top ten.

The sequenced sample was sorted CD4+, CD8+, or CD8+CD57+ T cells (not recorded which) from PBMCs. This clonotype was obtained from a human donor with aplastic anemia. The rearrangement links TRBV7-9 to TRBJ2-3; the D call of TRBD1 is as the table states it, not checked on the DNA. CDR3 in amino acids: CASSVVPGELFFG.